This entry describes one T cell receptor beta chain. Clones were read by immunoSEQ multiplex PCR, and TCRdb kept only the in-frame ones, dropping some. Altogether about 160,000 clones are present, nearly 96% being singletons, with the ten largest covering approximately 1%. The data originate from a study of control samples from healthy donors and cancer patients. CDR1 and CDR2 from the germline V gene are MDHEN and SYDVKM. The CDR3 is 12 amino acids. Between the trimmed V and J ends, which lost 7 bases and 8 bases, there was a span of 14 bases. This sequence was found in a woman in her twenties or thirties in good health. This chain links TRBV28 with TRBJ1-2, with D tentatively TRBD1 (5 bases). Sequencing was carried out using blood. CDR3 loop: CASIAGEEGYTF. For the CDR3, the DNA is TGTGCCAGCATAGCGGGGGAAGAGGGCTACACCTTC.